Following are 27 T cell receptor beta chains from one sample sequenced in a study of T-cell memory formation after mild COVID-19. Each CDR3 protein is one row after TCRdb ran MiXCR on the 5' RACE reads. The sample contains some 350,000 distinct CDR3 sequences, roughly 15% of which appear only once. Specimen: PBMCs or a T cell subset sorted from them (not recorded which). Every receptor here comes from a man younger than 35 who had mild COVID-19 (a few samples of this study predate the infection). Cell type and time point are not known.

This chain connects TRBV4-3 to TRBJ2-2; no clear D gene. Germline lookup yields CDR1 LGHNA and CDR2 YSLEER. This CDR3 comprises 14 residues. V lost 4 bases and J 5 bases, leaving 11 bases between the germline ends. The CDR3 region has the DNA TGCGCCAGCAGCCCGGCTCCATGGACCGGGGAGCTGTTTTTT. Its translation is CASSPAPWTGELFF.

The chain uses TRBV10-2 and TRBJ1-2; tentative D call: TRBD1 (6 bases). Per the germline V gene, CDR1 is WSHSY and CDR2 is SAAADI. V lost 8 bases, J lost 7 bases, and 17 bases lay in between. The CDR3 has 13 residues. The CDR3 bases are TGCGCCAGCCGGGACACACGCAGGGGTGGCTACACCTTC. Amino acid sequence: CASRDTRRGGYTF.

As concerns this clonotype: A much bigger clone sits one base away, suggesting this may be a read error. Because it lacks the conserved phenylalanine or tryptophan at the end, this CDR3 is likely a read error. The chain links TRBV20-1 to TRBJ2-5; tentatively, D is TRBD1 or TRBD2 (5 bases each). Germline CDR1 is DFQATT and CDR2 is SNEGSKA (reference sequence). The CDR3 is 11 residues long. The CDR3 region is CSAIWGETQYL. In nucleotides, the CDR3 is TGCAGCGCCATCTGGGGGGAGACCCAGTACCTC.

The V gene is TRBV12-5, the J gene TRBJ2-3; D is perhaps TRBD1 (5 bases). The V end lost 3 bases, the J end lost 3 bases, and 7 bases lay between the germline ends. This CDR3 region has 13 residues. From germline, CDR1 is LGHNT and CDR2 FRNRAP. CDR3 sequence reads: CASGFSGTDTQYF. The DNA of the CDR3 is TGTGCTAGTGGTTTTTCAGGGACAGATACGCAGTATTTT.

The rearrangement links TRBV6-5 to TRBJ2-7, with 7 bases aligning to TRBD1. V shed 6 bases and J 3 bases; nucleotides not matched to a gene: 11. In germline, CDR1 is MNHEY, CDR2 SVGAGI. The CDR3 is 15 residues long. The CDR3 nucleotides are TGTGCCAGCAGACGACCGGGACAGCGACTCTACGAGCAGTACTTC. It specifies CASRRPGQRLYEQYF.

The V and J genes are TRBV4-2 and TRBJ2-3; D may be TRBD2 (6 bases). V lost 3 bases and J lost 0, with 13 bases in between. Germline V gene sequence: CDR1 LGHNA, CDR2 YNFKEQ. The CDR3 is 16 residues long. The CDR3: CASSQGRRVSTDTQYF. The CDR3 DNA follows: TGTGCCAGCAGCCAGGGGAGGAGGGTAAGCACAGATACGCAGTATTTT.

The V gene is TRBV7-8, the J gene TRBJ2-3, with 9 bases matching TRBD1. Per germline, CDR1 SGHVS and CDR2 FQNEAQ. CDR3 length equals 16 residues. V lost 5 bases, J lost 2 bases, and 8 bases stayed unmatched. CDR3 nucleotides: TGTGCCAGCAGCCCCGAGACAGGGGGTGTCACAGATACGCAGTATTTT. Protein: CASSPETGGVTDTQYF.

In this sample, this clonotype turned up a few times. This rearrangement joins TRBV12-3 or TRBV12-4 to TRBJ2-5; 11 nucleotides align to TRBD2. The CDR3 is 15 amino acids. J was trimmed by 5 bases and V by 1 base; bases with no gene match: 3. Here the CDR3 reads CASSLGLAGWETQYF. The CDR3 DNA reads TGTGCCAGCAGTTTAGGACTAGCGGGGTGGGAGACCCAGTACTTC.

This clonotype was observed a few times. The V gene is TRBV6-5, the J gene TRBJ2-5; D gene ambiguous. The germline V gene encodes CDR1 MNHEY and CDR2 SVGAGI. The V end lost 2 bases, the J end lost 0 bases, and 4 bases lay between the germline ends. The CDR3 is made up of 13 amino acids. The CDR3 is CASSYADQETQYF. CDR3 bases: TGTGCCAGCAGTTACGCCGACCAAGAGACCCAGTACTTC.

This clonotype appeared a few times. The chain combines TRBV5-1 with TRBJ2-1, with D possibly being TRBD1 (5 bases). CDR1 SGHRS and CDR2 YFSETQ come from the germline V gene. The CDR3 extends over 16 amino acids. Trimming took 4 bases from V and 4 from J, leaving 18 bases between them. The CDR3, as DNA: TGCGCCAGCAGCACGTCCTCCCAGGGCAGGTACAATGAGCAGTTCTTC. Its translation is CASSTSSQGRYNEQFF.

The chain couples TRBV20-1 to TRBJ1-1; D may be TRBD1 (6 bases). Per germline, CDR1 DFQATT and CDR2 SNEGSKA (reference sequence). The CDR3 is 12 residues long. V lost 0 bases to trimming and J lost 10 bases, with 12 bases between them. Written as DNA, the CDR3 is TGCAGTGCTAGAGAGGGGGCAGGGCGAGCTTTCTTT. Its protein is CSAREGAGRAFF.

This clonotype was seen a handful of times. The rearrangement links TRBV12-3 or TRBV12-4 to TRBJ1-5, with D tentatively TRBD1 (6 bases). Deletions cut 6 bases from V and 6 bases from J, with 12 bases between. The CDR3 is made up of 13 amino acids. CDR3 region: CASRIQGSQPQHF. For the CDR3, the DNA is TGTGCCAGCAGAATTCAGGGGTCTCAGCCCCAGCATTTT.

The V call is TRBV9, the J call TRBJ2-5, with D maybe TRBD1 (6 bases). The CDR3 is made up of 14 amino acids. Trimming pared 2 bases from V and 2 bases from J, leaving 10 bases between. CDR1 and CDR2 (germline): SGDLS, YYNGEE. The CDR3 sequence: CASSVETGQETQYF. The CDR3 DNA reads TGTGCCAGCAGCGTCGAGACAGGACAAGAGACCCAGTACTTC.

The chain recombines TRBV6-4 with TRBJ1-6; no firm D call. This CDR3 spans 14 amino acids. Germline CDR1 reads MRHNA; CDR2 reads SNTAGT. Trimming shortened V by 4 bases and J by 3 bases, and 7 bases separated the two germline ends. The CDR3 bases are TGTGCCAGCAGTGCCGGGCACTATAATTCACCCCTCCACTTT. It translates to CASSAGHYNSPLHF.

There are many counts of this clonotype. The chain is built from TRBV5-1 and TRBJ2-4; D tentatively fits TRBD1 or TRBD2 (5 bases each). Germline V CDR1 and CDR2: SGHRS, YFSETQ. The CDR3 spans 17 residues. The V end was cut by 3 bases, the J end by 7 bases, with 23 bases between. The CDR3 DNA is TGCGCCAGCAGCTGGGGGATCCTAGAACGGGCGCTGAACATTCAGTACTTC. This gives the protein CASSWGILERALNIQYF.

This clonotype was picked up a small number of times. The chain joins TRBV6-2 or TRBV6-3 to TRBJ1-2, with D unclear. Deletions cut 7 bases from V and 2 bases from J, with 14 bases between. The CDR3 sequence is 14 residues long. CDR1 is MNHEY, CDR2 SVGEGT, per germline. The CDR3 region has the DNA TGTGCCAGCACCCCTTCCTCTGTAAACTATGGCTACACCTTC. Translated, it gives CASTPSSVNYGYTF.

In its sample, this clonotype was seen a few times. The rearrangement joins TRBV6-2 or TRBV6-3 to TRBJ2-5; D ambiguous. Trimming left V 6 bases short and J 1 base short, with 12 bases between. Germline CDR1 and CDR2: MNHEY and SVGEGT. This CDR3 is 14 amino acids long. This chain's CDR3 is CASSHRPSQETQYF. CDR3 bases: TGTGCCAGCAGCCACCGTCCCTCCCAAGAGACCCAGTACTTC.

This clonotype came up a few times. V is TRBV18 and J is TRBJ2-1, with D possibly being TRBD2 (6 bases). The germline V gene encodes CDR1 KGHSH and CDR2 LQKENI. The germline V and J ends were trimmed by 4 bases and 4 bases, with 14 bases remaining between them. The CDR3 has 15 amino acids. The CDR3: CASSRGDPGYNEQFF. The DNA of the CDR3 is TGTGCCAGCTCACGCGGGGACCCGGGTTACAATGAGCAGTTCTTC. The whole variable domain, filled in from reference TRBV18 and TRBJ2-1, reads NAGVMQNPRHLVRRRGQEARLRCSPMKGHSHVYWYRQLPEEGLKFMVYLQKENIIDESGMPKERFSAEFPKEGPSILRIQQVVRGDSAAYFCASSRGDPGYNEQFFGPGTRLTVL.

This clonotype was found a few times. One end of the junction is discordant with germline, which a read error may explain. This chain uses TRBV28 with TRBJ1-2; no definite D call. Germline lookup yields CDR1 MDHEN and CDR2 SYDVKM. This CDR3 has 9 residues. CDR3 in amino acids: CASSSPGPF. The CDR3 nucleotides are TGTGCCAGCAGTTCACCAGGTCCCTTC.

The rearrangement joins TRBV5-1 to TRBJ2-1; TRBD2 matches 7 bases. From germline, CDR1 is SGHRS and CDR2 YFSETQ. This CDR3 is 14 amino acids long. The V and J ends lost 2 bases and 9 bases, in that order; junction bases with no gene match: 8. As DNA, the CDR3 is TGCGCCAGCAGCTTAAACCCGCCGGGAGGTGAGCAGTTCTTC. Translated, it gives CASSLNPPGGEQFF.

This clonotype occurred a few times. The V and J genes are TRBV27 and TRBJ2-2; 7 bases are a match to TRBD1. In germline, CDR1 is MNHEY, CDR2 SMNVEV (reference sequence). V shed 6 bases and J 4 bases; nucleotides not matched to a gene: 8. The CDR3 has 15 amino acids. CDR3 amino acids: CASSRDSRPTGELFF. DNA of the CDR3: TGTGCCAGCAGCAGGGACAGTCGACCCACCGGGGAGCTGTTTTTT.

Only a few counts were recorded for this clonotype. The chain joins TRBV29-1 to TRBJ1-1, with TRBD1 as a possible D gene (6 bases). The CDR3 has 13 amino acids. Germline CDR1 and CDR2: SQVTM and ANQGSEA. The V end was cut by 7 bases, the J end by 1 base, with 13 bases between. The CDR3 loop reads CSAKDSPNTEAFF. The CDR3 nucleotides read TGCAGCGCCAAGGACAGCCCGAACACTGAAGCTTTCTTT.

This clonotype has just a few counts. This rearrangement joins TRBV12-3 or TRBV12-4 to TRBJ2-1, with TRBD1 matching over 10 bases. The CDR3 length is 15 residues. V trimming: 0 bases; J trimming: 7 bases; junction bases outside the gene matches: 3. CDR3 sequence: CASSLARQGANEQFF. CDR3 DNA sequence: TGTGCCAGCAGTTTAGCACGACAGGGGGCTAATGAGCAGTTCTTC.

This clonotype was seen a handful of times. The gene calls are TRBV6-4 and TRBJ2-2; D is perhaps TRBD2 (6 bases). The CDR3 is 13 residues long. Germline CDR1 is MRHNA and CDR2 is SNTAGT. The ends were cut back, 8 bases at V and 6 bases at J, with 13 bases in the middle. The CDR3 protein is CASQAGDAGELFF. The CDR3 region has the DNA TGTGCCAGCCAAGCGGGTGACGCCGGGGAGCTGTTTTTT.

This clonotype was picked up a small number of times. V usage is TRBV7-8 and J usage is TRBJ2-7; possible D gene TRBD1, 7 bases. From germline, CDR1 is SGHVS and CDR2 FQNEAQ. The V gene lost 5 bases and the J gene lost 0 bases, with 17 bases spanning the gap. The CDR3 loop spans 16 amino acids. DNA of the CDR3: TGTGCCAGCAGCGTGCGGGACAGCGAGAGCTCCTACGAGCAGTACTTC. Its translation: CASSVRDSESSYEQYF.

This clonotype was found a few times. V is TRBV3-1 and J is TRBJ2-5; no definite D call. The germline V gene has CDR1 LGHDT and CDR2 YNNKEL (reference sequence). The CDR3 consists of 12 residues. The germline V and J ends were trimmed by 0 bases and 3 bases, with 2 bases remaining between them. CDR3 region: CASSQDEETQYF. The CDR3 DNA reads as TGTGCCAGCAGCCAAGATGAAGAGACCCAGTACTTC.

The chain uses TRBV20-1 and TRBJ1-2; 8 bases align to TRBD1. Looked up from germline, CDR1 is DFQATT and CDR2 is SNEGSKA (reference sequence). V shed 4 bases, J shed 3 bases, and the junction held 7 bases outside the gene matches. This CDR3 has 14 amino acids. In DNA form, the CDR3 reads TGCAGTGCTACCGAGGGACAGGTATACTATGGCTACACCTTC. This codes for CSATEGQVYYGYTF.